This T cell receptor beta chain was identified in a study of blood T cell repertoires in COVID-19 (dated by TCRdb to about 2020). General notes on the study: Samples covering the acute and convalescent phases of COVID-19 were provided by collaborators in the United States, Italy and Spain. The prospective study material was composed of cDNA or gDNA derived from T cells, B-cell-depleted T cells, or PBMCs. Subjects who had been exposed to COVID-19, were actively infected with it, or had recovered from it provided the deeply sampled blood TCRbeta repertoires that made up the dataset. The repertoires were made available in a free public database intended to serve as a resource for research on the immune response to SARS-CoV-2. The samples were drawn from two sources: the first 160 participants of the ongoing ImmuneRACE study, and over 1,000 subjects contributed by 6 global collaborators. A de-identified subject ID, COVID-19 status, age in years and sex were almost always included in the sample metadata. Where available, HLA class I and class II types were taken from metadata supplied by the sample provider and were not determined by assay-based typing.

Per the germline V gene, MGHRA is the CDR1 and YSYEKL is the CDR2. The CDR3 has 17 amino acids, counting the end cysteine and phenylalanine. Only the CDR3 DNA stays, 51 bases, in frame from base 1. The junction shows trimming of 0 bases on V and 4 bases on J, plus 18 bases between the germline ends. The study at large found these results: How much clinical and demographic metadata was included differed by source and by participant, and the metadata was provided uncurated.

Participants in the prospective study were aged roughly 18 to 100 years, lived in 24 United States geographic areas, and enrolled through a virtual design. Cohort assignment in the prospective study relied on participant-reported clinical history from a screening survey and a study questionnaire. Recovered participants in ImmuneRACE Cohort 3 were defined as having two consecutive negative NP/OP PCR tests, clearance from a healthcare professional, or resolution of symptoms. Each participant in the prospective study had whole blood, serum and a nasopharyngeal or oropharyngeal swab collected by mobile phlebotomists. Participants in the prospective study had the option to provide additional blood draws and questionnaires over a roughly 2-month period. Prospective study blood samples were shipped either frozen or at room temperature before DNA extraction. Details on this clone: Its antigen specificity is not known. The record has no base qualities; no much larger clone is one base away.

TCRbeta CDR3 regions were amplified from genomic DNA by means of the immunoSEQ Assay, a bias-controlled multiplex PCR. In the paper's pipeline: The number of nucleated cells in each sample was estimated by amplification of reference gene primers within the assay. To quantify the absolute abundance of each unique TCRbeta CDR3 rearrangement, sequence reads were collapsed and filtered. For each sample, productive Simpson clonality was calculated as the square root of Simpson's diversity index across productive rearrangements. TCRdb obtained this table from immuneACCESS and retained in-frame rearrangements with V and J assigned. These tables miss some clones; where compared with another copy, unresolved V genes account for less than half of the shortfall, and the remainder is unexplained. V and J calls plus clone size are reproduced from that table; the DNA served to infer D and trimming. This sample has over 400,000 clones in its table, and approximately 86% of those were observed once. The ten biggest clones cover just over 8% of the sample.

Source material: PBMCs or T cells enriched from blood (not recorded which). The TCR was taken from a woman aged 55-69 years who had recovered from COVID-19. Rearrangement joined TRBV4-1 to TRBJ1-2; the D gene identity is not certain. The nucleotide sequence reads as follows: TGCGCCAGCAGCCAAGATCTGATGAGGGAAGGACGCTATGGCTACACCTTC. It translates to CASSQDLMREGRYGYTF.